Included here is one T cell receptor beta chain sequence, with context. Its matching antigen is unknown. Germline CDR1 and CDR2: SGHNT and YYREEE (reference sequence). The CDR3 loop spans 19 amino acids. The trim removed 2 bases at V and 3 bases at J, leaving 14 bases unmatched. With 60 Vbeta and 13 Jbeta primers, the PCR was carried out. Assay used: immunoSEQ multiplex PCR; TCRdb lists only in-frame clones, some missing. The sample lists 100,000 to 150,000 clones, 75% to 85% seen once, with less than 2% in the top ten. Donors had nominal health at sampling but likely had unrecorded immune exposures. This entry comes from a study of cytomegalovirus exposure and HLA in healthy donors. Whole-study results and caveats: Reports credit the classifier with highly specific, highly sensitive diagnosis of cytomegalovirus status. The authors excluded some V segments, including TRBV6-2 and TRBV6-3, as indistinguishable.

The chain links TRBV5-4 to TRBJ2-1; the match to TRBD2 covers 10 bases. Source material: PBMCs. This receptor was taken from a man aged 45-60 years in good health and CMV-seronegative. CDR3 amino acids: CASSFPSGGSVTDYNEQFF. CDR3 in DNA: TGTGCCAGCAGCTTTCCTAGCGGGGGTAGTGTGACCGACTACAATGAGCAGTTCTTC.